What follows are 15 T cell receptor beta chains derived from one specimen sequenced in a study of T cells in Graves' hyperthyroidism and ophthalmopathy. Amplification yielded TCR beta CDR3 regions, with RNA transcripts as the source. First-round RT-PCR of the TCR CDR3 relied on the HTBI primer set. TCRdb processed the multiplex PCR reads anew with MiXCR; each CDR3 protein has one entry. Of approximately 720,000 distinct CDR3 sequences listed, around 20% were seen once; the top ten hold approximately 15%. The sample was blood. The receptor source for this set is a woman aged 45-65 years with Graves' hyperthyroidism that later progressed to Graves' ophthalmopathy.

This clonotype appeared many times. The chain links TRBV5-1 to TRBJ1-1; D is possibly TRBD1 (5 bases). CDR3 length: 14 amino acids. The V gene lost 7 bases and the J gene lost 4 bases, with 17 bases spanning the gap. The germline V gene has CDR1 SGHRS and CDR2 YFSETQ. The CDR3 DNA reads TGCGCCAGCGGGGATCACGGGGCCGGCACTGAAGCTTTCTTT. As protein: CASGDHGAGTEAFF.

V is TRBV20-1 and J is TRBJ1-4; 7 bases agree with TRBD1. Germline CDR1 is DFQATT and CDR2 is SNEGSKA (reference sequence). This CDR3 has 15 residues. The junction had 6 bases not matched to a gene; V was cut back by 0 bases and J by 5 bases. CDR3 in DNA: TGCAGTGCTAGAGACCCCACAGGGGACAATGAAAAACTGTTTTTT. This codes for CSARDPTGDNEKLFF.

This chain links TRBV12-3 or TRBV12-4 with TRBJ2-3; 13 positions agree with TRBD2. This CDR3 comprises 15 residues. V was pared by 1 base and J by 6 bases, with 1 base of the junction left unmatched. The chain's CDR3 is CASSLETSGGDTQYF. The DNA of the CDR3 is TGTGCCAGCAGTTTAGAGACTAGCGGGGGGGATACGCAGTATTTT.

This clonotype was counted at least ten times. J is TRBJ1-4 and V is TRBV14; D ambiguous. The CDR3 has 15 amino acids. V was clipped by 4 bases and J by 8 bases, with 17 bases between them. Per the germline V gene, CDR1 is SGHDN and CDR2 is FVKESK. The CDR3 DNA reads as TGTGCCAGCAGCCCCATCGCCGCCCGACCCGAAAAACTGTTTTTT. Amino acids: CASSPIAARPEKLFF.

This clonotype showed up many times. The chain carries TRBV7-9 and TRBJ2-7; D possibly corresponds to TRBD1 (5 bases). Trimming took 2 bases from V and 0 from J, leaving 8 bases between them. This CDR3 is built from 14 residues. Germline CDR1 and CDR2: SEHNR and FQNEAQ (reference sequence). This CDR3 is CASSLQGYSYEQYF. The DNA of the CDR3 is TGTGCCAGCAGCTTACAGGGATACTCCTACGAGCAGTACTTC.

The rearrangement joins TRBV7-2 to TRBJ2-5, with 12 positions matching TRBD2. With 6 bases clipped from V and 4 bases from J, the junction kept 9 bases outside the gene matches. CDR1 and CDR2 from the germline V gene are SGHTA and FQGNSA. The CDR3 is 16 amino acids. The CDR3: CASRTKLAGGGETQYF. The CDR3 bases are TGTGCCAGCAGAACAAAACTAGCGGGAGGAGGAGAGACCCAGTACTTC.

This chain joins TRBV10-3 and TRBJ2-1; D possibly corresponds to TRBD1 (6 bases). The CDR3 length is 14 residues. V lost 6 bases and J 2 bases, leaving 11 bases between the germline ends. The germline V gene has CDR1 ENHRY and CDR2 SYGVKD. The CDR3 DNA reads as TGTGCCATCAGGGAGACAGGAACCTACAATGAGCAGTTCTTC. Protein product: CAIRETGTYNEQFF.

This clonotype was detected only a few times. This could be a read error, since a much larger clone is one nucleotide away. The CDR3 here is CASSHFGPIKENTEAFF. DNA for the CDR3: TGTGCCAGCAGCCATTTCGGCCCGATAAAAGAGAACACTGAAGCTTTCTTT. This chain links TRBV7-2 with TRBJ1-1; D unresolved. Trimming left V 5 bases short and J 1 base short, with 20 bases between. Germline values: CDR1 SGHTA, CDR2 FQGNSA. The CDR3 runs to 17 residues.

This clonotype was recorded a few times. The chain joins TRBV7-9 to TRBJ2-4, with D perhaps matching TRBD1 or TRBD2 (5 bases each). Germline-derived CDR1 and CDR2 are SEHNR and FQNEAQ (reference sequence). The CDR3 is made up of 17 amino acids. The V and J ends lost 5 bases and 3 bases respectively, with 20 bases between them. The CDR3 spells CASSPQPLGRGKNIQYF. The CDR3 region has the DNA TGTGCCAGCAGCCCACAACCCTTGGGACGGGGCAAAAACATTCAGTACTTC. The whole variable domain, remainder taken from reference TRBV7-9 and TRBJ2-4, is DTGVSQNPRHKITKRGQNVTFRCDPISEHNRLYWYRQTLGQGPEFLTYFQNEAQLEKSRLLSDRFSAERPKGSFSTLEIQRTEQGDSAMYLCASSPQPLGRGKNIQYFGAGTRLSVL.

This clonotype was seen many times. This chain uses TRBV2 with TRBJ2-3; 9 bases fit TRBD1. Germline assignment: CDR1 SNHLY and CDR2 FYNNEI. V shed 6 bases and J 3 bases; nucleotides not matched to a gene: 7. The CDR3 totals 15 residues. In DNA, the CDR3 is TGTGCCAGCAGCGTAGACAGGGGGGGAACAGATACGCAGTATTTT. Translating gives CASSVDRGGTDTQYF.

The chain couples TRBV19 to TRBJ1-2, with D possibly TRBD1 on 6 matching bases. V was trimmed by 3 bases and J by 4 bases, leaving 12 bases between them. The CDR3 covers 14 residues. Germline V gives CDR1 LNHDA, CDR2 SQIVND (reference sequence). CDR3 sequence reads: CASSIQGSLYGYTF. The CDR3 coding sequence is TGTGCCAGTAGTATCCAGGGGAGTCTCTATGGCTACACCTTC.

Turning to this clonotype: This may arise from a read error, as a much more abundant clone is one base away. V and J are TRBV6-1 and TRBJ1-6, with unresolved D. Germline V CDR1 and CDR2: MNHNS, SASEGT. CDR3 size: 13 residues. Trimming shortened V by 6 bases and J by 5 bases, and 8 bases separated the two germline ends. DNA for the CDR3: TGTGCCAGCAGGATGATAGATAATTCACCCCTCCACTTT. Encoded protein: CASRMIDNSPLHF.

Of note for this clonotype: With a much larger clone just one base away, this may be a read error. The chain links TRBV29-1 to TRBJ2-2; D possibly corresponds to TRBD1 (5 bases). Trimming removed 3 bases at V and 2 bases at J, with 7 bases between. CDR3 length: 13 amino acids. The germline V gene has CDR1 SQVTM and CDR2 ANQGSEA. The CDR3 sequence is CSVDDSNTGELFF. The CDR3, as DNA: TGCAGCGTTGATGACAGTAACACCGGGGAGCTGTTTTTT.

The chain couples TRBV20-1 to TRBJ2-1; D may be TRBD2 (6 bases). The V end was cut by 3 bases, the J end by 12 bases, with 9 bases between. Germline CDR1 and CDR2: DFQATT and SNEGSKA (reference sequence). This CDR3 has 10 residues. CDR3 protein: CSARPEGQFF. The CDR3 DNA reads TGCAGTGCTAGGCCGGAGGGGCAGTTCTTC.

This clonotype was picked up a small number of times. V gene TRBV6-5 combines with J gene TRBJ1-6; 9 positions match TRBD1. The CDR3 contains 15 residues. With V trimmed by 6 bases and J by 7 bases, 7 bases remained unmatched. Germline V gives CDR1 MNHEY, CDR2 SVGAGI. CDR3 nucleotide sequence: TGTGCCAGCAGCTTACAGGGGGCGCGGAATTCACCCCTCCACTTT. Amino acid sequence: CASSLQGARNSPLHF.